Sequencing of this TCR beta chain was carried out in a study of metastatic and nonmetastatic thyroid tumors. This clone occurred a few times. Its antigen is not identified. Other DNA sequences within the sample encode an identical CDR3. Prior to thyroid surgery, none of the patients had received any treatment. TCRdb reanalyzed the PCR reads with MiXCR. The repertoire holds approximately 32,000 clones, around 23% seen once, with roughly 3% in the top ten. The study's findings and limits: Patients with malignant thyroid tumors reportedly had significantly higher TCR beta diversity than those with benign nodules, in blood and tumor.

CDR3 length: 15 residues. The V gene's germline CDR1 is MNHNS and CDR2 SASEGT. V lost 5 bases, J lost 6 bases, and 9 bases stayed unmatched. The sequence came from a male donor with papillary thyroid cancer or a benign thyroid nodule (not recorded which). Some clones in this sample may be carry-over from other donors' samples. The V gene is TRBV6-1, the J gene TRBJ2-3, with 9 bases that match TRBD1. The specimen was tumor tissue. CDR3 sequence reads: CASSQQGAGTDTQYF. The CDR3 DNA reads TGTGCCAGCAGTCAACAGGGGGCAGGAACGGATACGCAGTATTTT.